Below, one TCR beta chain is given with its context. Sequencing libraries for TCR beta were prepared with iRepertoire HTBI primers and Arm-PCR of CDR3 regions. One entry per CDR3 protein, called by TCRdb with MiXCR from the multiplex PCR reads. The profile shows about 620,000 distinct CDR3 sequences, about 16% of them singletons. The data stem from a study of regulatory T cells in long-lasting Graves disease. Time point here: newly diagnosed GD, antithyroid drugs for less than 3 months. PBMC RNA served as the TCR library source. The CDR3 consists of 14 residues. Germline values: CDR1 DFQATT, CDR2 SNEGSKA (reference sequence). Trimming took 5 bases from V and 6 from J, leaving 19 bases between them. This sample was also put to use in a study of T cells in Graves' hyperthyroidism and ophthalmopathy. This second study says: Over 18 months, lack of ophthalmopathy progression marked Graves' hyperthyroidism as stable. HTBI primers were employed in a first-round RT-PCR of the TCR CDR3.

This sequence joins TRBV20-1 and TRBJ1-2, with no clear D. This specimen consisted of peripheral blood mononuclear cells (PBMCs), obtained at new diagnosis, from a patient treated with antithyroid drugs. This TCR came from a woman aged 25 to 39 with Graves disease. This chain's CDR3 is CSARRPGSIHGYTF. The CDR3 nucleotides read TGCAGTGCTCGCCGCCCCGGCTCCATACATGGCTACACCTTC.